The text below deals with one T cell receptor beta chain. The entry originates in a study of blood T cell repertoires in COVID-19. Background on the study: Nucleic acid was either cDNA or gDNA, and it came from T cells, B-cell-depleted T cells, or PBMCs.

Clones were read by immunoSEQ multiplex PCR, and TCRdb kept only the in-frame ones, dropping some. The repertoire has hundreds of thousands of clones, 88% of them found once; the top ten carry roughly 6.6%. CDR3 length equals 15 residues. V lost 4 bases, J lost 5 bases, and 4 bases stayed unmatched. Germline assignment: CDR1 SGHTA and CDR2 FQGNSA. The specimen sequenced was peripheral blood. The chain is built from TRBV7-2 and TRBJ2-5; 13 bases map to TRBD2. The clonotype was recovered from a woman in her 70s with COVID-19, enrolled during active disease. CDR3 sequence: CASSSGLAGVETQYF. CDR3 sequence (DNA): TGTGCCAGCAGCTCTGGACTAGCGGGGGTGGAGACCCAGTACTTC.